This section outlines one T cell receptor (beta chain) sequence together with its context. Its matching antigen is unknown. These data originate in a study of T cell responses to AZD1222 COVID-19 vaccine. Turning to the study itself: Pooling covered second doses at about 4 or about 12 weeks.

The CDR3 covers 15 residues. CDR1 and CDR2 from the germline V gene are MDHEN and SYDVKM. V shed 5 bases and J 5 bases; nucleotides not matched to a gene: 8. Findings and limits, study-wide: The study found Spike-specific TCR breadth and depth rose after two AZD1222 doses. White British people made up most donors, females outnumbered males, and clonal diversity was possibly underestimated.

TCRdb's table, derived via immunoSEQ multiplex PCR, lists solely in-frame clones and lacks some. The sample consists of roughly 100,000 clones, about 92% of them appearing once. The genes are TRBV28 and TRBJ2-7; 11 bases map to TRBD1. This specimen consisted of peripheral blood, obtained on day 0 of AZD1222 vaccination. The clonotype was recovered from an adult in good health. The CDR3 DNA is TGTGCCAGCAGTGAGCCGGGACAGGGGGAAGACGAGCAGTACTTC. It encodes CASSEPGQGEDEQYF.